This entry is about one T cell receptor beta chain. Its antigen is as yet unknown. These data originate in a study of cytomegalovirus exposure and HLA in healthy donors. Study-level points and caveats: Some highly shared sequence variants likely arose as a pipeline artifact. Cytomegalovirus association was assigned to about 150 TCR beta chains.

Per germline, CDR1 GTSNPN and CDR2 SVGIG (reference sequence). V was pared by 4 bases and J by 1 base, with 11 bases between. This CDR3 is 14 amino acids long. With 60 Vbeta and 13 Jbeta primers, the PCR was carried out. Sequencing was performed with immunoSEQ multiplex PCR; in TCRdb, only in-frame clones are kept and a portion is missing. The sample includes 150,000 to 200,000 clones, just over 75% of them seen just once. Sequenced: PBMCs. This receptor was obtained from a woman aged 25 to 39 in good health and CMV-seropositive. The chain carries TRBV30 and TRBJ2-1, with D possibly matching TRBD2 (6 bases). CDR3 protein: CAWNAGTSYNEQFF. The CDR3 coding sequence is TGTGCCTGGAATGCCGGGACTTCCTACAATGAGCAGTTCTTC.